These 3 T cell receptor beta chains share one sample of origin, sequenced in a study of T cells after yellow fever vaccination. Using its own MiXCR run on the 5' RACE reads, TCRdb lists one record per CDR3 protein. The sample includes about 160,000 distinct CDR3 sequences, about 7% seen only once; the top ten take approximately 2.5%. The sequencing used CD4+ T cells sorted from PBMCs, collected less than 6 days after the first yellow fever vaccination. The receptors originated from a man between 18 and 35 years old who received the YFV17D yellow fever vaccine.

This clonotype was counted at least ten times. The V call is TRBV4-3, the J call TRBJ2-5, with D tentatively TRBD1 (6 bases). Trimming took 4 bases from V and 2 from J, leaving 11 bases between them. Germline V gene sequence: CDR1 LGHNA, CDR2 YSLEER. This CDR3 is built from 14 residues. CDR3 protein: CASSPDSGQETQYF. The CDR3 DNA sequence: TGCGCCAGCAGCCCGGACAGCGGACAAGAGACCCAGTACTTC.

This clonotype was detected ten times or more. This chain connects TRBV5-6 to TRBJ1-2, with 9 bases identical to TRBD1. The junction had 7 bases not matched to a gene; V was cut back by 2 bases and J by 8 bases. The CDR3 is 14 amino acids. Germline V gene data show CDR1 as SGHDT and CDR2 as YYEEEE. The CDR3 spells CASSFSTGGGGYTF. The DNA for the CDR3 is TGTGCCAGCAGCTTCTCGACAGGGGGAGGAGGCTACACCTTC.

This clonotype was seen many times. This chain connects TRBV6-1 to TRBJ1-1, with a weak D call TRBD1 (6 bases). The CDR3 sequence is 15 residues long. V dropped 4 bases and J dropped 3 bases, with 15 bases sitting between them. The V gene's germline CDR1 is MNHNS and CDR2 SASEGT. CDR3 region: CASSAFRGKDTEAFF. The CDR3 DNA reads as TGTGCCAGCAGTGCATTCAGGGGCAAGGACACTGAAGCTTTCTTT.